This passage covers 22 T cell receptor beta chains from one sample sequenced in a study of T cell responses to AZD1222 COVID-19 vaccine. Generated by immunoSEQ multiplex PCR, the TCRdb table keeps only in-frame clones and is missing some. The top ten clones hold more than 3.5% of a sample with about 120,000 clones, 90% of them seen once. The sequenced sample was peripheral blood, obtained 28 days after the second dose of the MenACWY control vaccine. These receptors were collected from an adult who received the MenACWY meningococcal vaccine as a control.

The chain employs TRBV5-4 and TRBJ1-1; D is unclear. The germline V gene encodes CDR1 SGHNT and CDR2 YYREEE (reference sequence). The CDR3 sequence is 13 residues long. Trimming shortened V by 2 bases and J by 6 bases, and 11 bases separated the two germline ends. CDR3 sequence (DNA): TGTGCCAGCAGCTTTGTCGACGGCGCTGAAGCTTTCTTT. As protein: CASSFVDGAEAFF.

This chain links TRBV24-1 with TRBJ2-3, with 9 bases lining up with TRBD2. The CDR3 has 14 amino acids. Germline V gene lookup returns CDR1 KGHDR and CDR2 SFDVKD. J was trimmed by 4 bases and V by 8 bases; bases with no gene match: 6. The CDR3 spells CATKSAGGPDTQYF. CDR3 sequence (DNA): TGTGCCACCAAATCTGCGGGGGGGCCAGATACGCAGTATTTT.

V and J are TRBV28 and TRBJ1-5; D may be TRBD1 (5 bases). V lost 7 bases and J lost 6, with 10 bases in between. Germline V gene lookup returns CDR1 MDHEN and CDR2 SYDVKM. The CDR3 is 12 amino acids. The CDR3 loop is CASIRDGQPQHF. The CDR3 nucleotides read TGTGCCAGCATCAGGGATGGTCAGCCCCAGCATTTT.

CDR3 sequence (DNA): TGTGCCAGCGGAGCCGGGACAGGGGGCGACGAGCAGTACTTC. Protein sequence: CASGAGTGGDEQYF. The chain has TRBV7-6 and TRBJ2-7; TRBD1 aligns across 12 bases. The length of the CDR3 is 14 residues. Germline values: CDR1 SGHVS, CDR2 FNYEAQ. The V segment lost 8 bases and the J segment 5 bases; nucleotides outside the gene matches: 7. Variable domain in full (rest from reference TRBV7-6 and TRBJ2-7): GAGVSQSPRYKVTKRGQDVALRCDPISGHVSLYWYRQALGQGPEFLTYFNYEAQQDKSGLPNDRFSAERPEGSISTLTIQRTEQRDSAMYRCASGAGTGGDEQYFGPGTRLTVT.

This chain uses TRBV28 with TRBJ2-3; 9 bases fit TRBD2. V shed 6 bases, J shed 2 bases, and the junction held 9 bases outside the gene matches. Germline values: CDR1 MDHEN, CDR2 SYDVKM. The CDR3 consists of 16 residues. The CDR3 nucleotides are TGTGCCAGCAGCTTCCAAAGCGGGAGGCTCACAGATACGCAGTATTTT. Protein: CASSFQSGRLTDTQYF.

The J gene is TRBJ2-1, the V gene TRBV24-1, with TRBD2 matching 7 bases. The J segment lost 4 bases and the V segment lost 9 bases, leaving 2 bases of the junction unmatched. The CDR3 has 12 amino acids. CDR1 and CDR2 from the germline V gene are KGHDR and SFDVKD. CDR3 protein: CATGTIYNEQFF. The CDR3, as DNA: TGTGCCACCGGGACTATTTACAATGAGCAGTTCTTC.

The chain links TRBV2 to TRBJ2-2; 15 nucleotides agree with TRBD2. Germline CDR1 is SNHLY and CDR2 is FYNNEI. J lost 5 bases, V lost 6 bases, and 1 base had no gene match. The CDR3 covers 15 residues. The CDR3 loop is CASRGTSGRTGELFF. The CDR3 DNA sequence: TGTGCCAGCAGGGGGACTAGCGGGAGGACCGGGGAGCTGTTTTTT.

The CDR3 reads CASSLSWTSPISEQYF. The CDR3 DNA sequence: TGTGCCAGCAGCTTAAGTTGGACTAGCCCCATCTCCGAGCAGTACTTC. This chain joins TRBV7-3 and TRBJ2-7, with TRBD2 matching over 8 bases. Germline V CDR1 and CDR2: SGHTA, FQGTGA. V trimming: 1 base; J trimming: 6 bases; junction bases outside the gene matches: 11. The CDR3 is made up of 16 amino acids.

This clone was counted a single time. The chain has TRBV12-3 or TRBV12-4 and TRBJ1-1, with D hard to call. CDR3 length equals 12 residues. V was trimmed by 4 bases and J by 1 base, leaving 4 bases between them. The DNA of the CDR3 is TGTGCCAGCAGTTCGGGGAACACTGAAGCTTTCTTT. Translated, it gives CASSSGNTEAFF.

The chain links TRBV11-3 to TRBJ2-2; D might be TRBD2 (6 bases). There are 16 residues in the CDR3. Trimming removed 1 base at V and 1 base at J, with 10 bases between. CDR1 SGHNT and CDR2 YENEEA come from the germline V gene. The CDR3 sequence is CASSLVGGMNTGELFF. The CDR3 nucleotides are TGTGCCAGCAGCTTAGTTGGGGGGATGAACACCGGGGAGCTGTTTTTT.

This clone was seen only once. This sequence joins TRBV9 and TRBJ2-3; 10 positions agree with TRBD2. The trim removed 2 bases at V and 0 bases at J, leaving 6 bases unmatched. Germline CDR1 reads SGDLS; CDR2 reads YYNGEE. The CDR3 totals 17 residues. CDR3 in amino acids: CASSVFVTSGSTDTQYF. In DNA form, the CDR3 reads TGTGCCAGCAGCGTCTTTGTGACTAGCGGGAGCACAGATACGCAGTATTTT.

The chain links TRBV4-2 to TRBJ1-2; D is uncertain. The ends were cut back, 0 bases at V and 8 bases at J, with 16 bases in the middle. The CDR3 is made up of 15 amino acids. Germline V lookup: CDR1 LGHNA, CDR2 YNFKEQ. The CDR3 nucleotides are TGTGCCAGCAGCCAAGATTGGGTAGCCGGGCGGGGCTACACCTTC. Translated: CASSQDWVAGRGYTF.

This CDR3 reads CASTRTPGGNTIYF. In DNA, the CDR3 is TGTGCCAGCACCAGGACTCCTGGGGGAAACACCATATATTTT. V and J are TRBV6-5 and TRBJ1-3, with D unclear. The V and J ends lost 7 bases and 4 bases respectively, with 14 bases between them. The V gene's germline CDR1 is MNHEY and CDR2 SVGAGI. The CDR3 runs 14 residues.

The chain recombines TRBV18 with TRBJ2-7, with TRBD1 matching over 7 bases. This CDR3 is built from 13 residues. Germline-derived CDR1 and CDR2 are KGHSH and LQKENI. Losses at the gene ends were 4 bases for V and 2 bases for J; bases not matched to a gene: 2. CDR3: CASSRQGAYEQYF. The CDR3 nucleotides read TGTGCCAGCTCACGACAGGGTGCCTACGAGCAGTACTTC.

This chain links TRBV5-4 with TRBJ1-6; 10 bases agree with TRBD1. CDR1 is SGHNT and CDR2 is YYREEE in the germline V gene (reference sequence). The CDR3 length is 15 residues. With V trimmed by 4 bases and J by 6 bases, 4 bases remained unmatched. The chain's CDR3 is CASSARTGGNSPLHF. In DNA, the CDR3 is TGTGCCAGCAGCGCCCGGACAGGGGGTAATTCACCCCTCCACTTT.

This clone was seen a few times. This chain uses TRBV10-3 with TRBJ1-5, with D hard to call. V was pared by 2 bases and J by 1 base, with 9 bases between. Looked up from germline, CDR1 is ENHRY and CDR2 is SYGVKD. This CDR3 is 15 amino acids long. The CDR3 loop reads CAISEGDLSNQPQHF. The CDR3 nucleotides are TGTGCCATCAGTGAGGGCGACTTGAGCAATCAGCCCCAGCATTTT.

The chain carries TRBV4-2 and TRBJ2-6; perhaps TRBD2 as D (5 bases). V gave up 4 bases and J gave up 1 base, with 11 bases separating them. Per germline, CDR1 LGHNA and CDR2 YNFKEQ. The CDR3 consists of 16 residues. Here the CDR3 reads CASSPGSGSGANVLTF. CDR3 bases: TGTGCCAGCAGCCCGGGGAGTGGTTCTGGGGCCAACGTCCTGACTTTC.

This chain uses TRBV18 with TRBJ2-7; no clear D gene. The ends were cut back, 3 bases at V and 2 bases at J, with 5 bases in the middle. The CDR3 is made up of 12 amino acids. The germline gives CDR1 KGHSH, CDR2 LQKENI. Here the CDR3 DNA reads TGTGCCAGCTCACCCGAGACCTACGAGCAGTACTTC. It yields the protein CASSPETYEQYF.

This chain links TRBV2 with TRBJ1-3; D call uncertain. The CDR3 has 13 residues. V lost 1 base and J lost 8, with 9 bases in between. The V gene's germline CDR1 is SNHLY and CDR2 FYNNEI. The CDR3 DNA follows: TGTGCCAGCAGTGAAGATGGGCCCGACACCATATATTTT. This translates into CASSEDGPDTIYF. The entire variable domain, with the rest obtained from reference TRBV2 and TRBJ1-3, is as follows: EPEVTQTPSHQVTQMGQEVILRCVPISNHLYFYWYRQILGQKVEFLVSFYNNEISEKSEIFDDQFSVERPDGSNFTLKIRSTKLEDSAMYFCASSEDGPDTIYFGEGSWLTVV.

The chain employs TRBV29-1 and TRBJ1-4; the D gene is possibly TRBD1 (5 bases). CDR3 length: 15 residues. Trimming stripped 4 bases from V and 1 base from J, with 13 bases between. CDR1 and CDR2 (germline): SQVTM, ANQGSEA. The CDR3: CSVGRAGKTNEKLFF. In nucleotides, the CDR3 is TGCAGCGTTGGAAGAGCAGGGAAAACTAATGAAAAACTGTTTTTT.

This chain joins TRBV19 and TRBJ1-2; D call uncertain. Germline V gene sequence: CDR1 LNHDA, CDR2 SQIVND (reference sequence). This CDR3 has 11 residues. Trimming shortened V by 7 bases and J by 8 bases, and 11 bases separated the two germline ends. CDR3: CASTNTRGYTF. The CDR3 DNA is TGTGCCAGTACCAACACACGGGGCTACACCTTC. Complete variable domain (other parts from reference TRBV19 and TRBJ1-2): DGGITQSPKYLFRKEGQNVTLSCEQNLNHDAMYWYRQDPGQGLRLIYYSQIVNDFQKGDIAEGYSVSREKKESFPLTVTSAQKNPTAFYLCASTNTRGYTFGSGTRLTVV.

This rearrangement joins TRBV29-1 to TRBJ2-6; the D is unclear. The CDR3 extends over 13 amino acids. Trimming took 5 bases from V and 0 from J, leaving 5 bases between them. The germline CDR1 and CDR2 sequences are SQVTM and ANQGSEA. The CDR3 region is CSVSSSGANVLTF. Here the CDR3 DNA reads TGCAGCGTTTCATCCTCTGGGGCCAACGTCCTGACTTTC.